This passage covers 28 T cell receptor beta chains from one sample sequenced in a study of control samples from healthy donors and cancer patients. Profiled with immunoSEQ multiplex PCR; TCRdb holds only in-frame clones, not every one. Of 110,000 or so clones listed, more than 80% are singletons. Sequenced input: blood. The receptors shown here come from a man aged 50 to 60 in good health.

This clone has only a few counts. This chain uses TRBV5-1 with TRBJ2-3; D is undetermined. The CDR3 length is 17 residues. Looked up from germline, CDR1 is SGHRS and CDR2 is YFSETQ. The V gene lost 0 bases and the J gene lost 0 bases, with 14 bases spanning the gap. The CDR3 sequence is CASSLGVTATSTDTQYF. In DNA form, the CDR3 reads TGCGCCAGCAGCTTGGGGGTGACTGCCACTAGCACAGATACGCAGTATTTT.

The genes are TRBV19 and TRBJ2-7; D remains ambiguous. The CDR3 has 12 amino acids. V lost 6 bases, J lost 3 bases, and 9 bases lay in between. The germline V gene has CDR1 LNHDA and CDR2 SQIVND (reference sequence). In DNA form, the CDR3 reads TGTGCCAGTAGCGGGCCCCTCTACGAGCAGTACTTC. This encodes CASSGPLYEQYF.

The chain carries TRBV12-5 and TRBJ1-4, with 8 nucleotides matching TRBD1. CDR3 size: 13 residues. Trimming cost V 6 bases and J 7 bases; bases outside gene matches: 4. Germline V gene lookup returns CDR1 LGHNT and CDR2 FRNRAP. The CDR3 loop reads CASGPDRVEKLFF. The CDR3 nucleotides are TGTGCTAGTGGCCCGGACAGGGTTGAAAAACTGTTTTTT.

This clone showed up just once. The chain is built from TRBV10-3 and TRBJ1-4, with unresolved D. Trimming removed 6 bases at V and 3 bases at J, with 8 bases between. Germline CDR1 reads ENHRY; CDR2 reads SYGVKD. The CDR3 contains 13 residues. CDR3 amino acids: CAISRGSNEKLFF. The CDR3 DNA follows: TGTGCCATCAGCCGGGGATCTAATGAAAAACTGTTTTTT.

The chain links TRBV2 to TRBJ1-4, with TRBD1 as a possible D gene (5 bases). The CDR3 runs to 13 residues. V lost 6 bases and J 4 bases, leaving 9 bases between the germline ends. Germline V gene sequence: CDR1 SNHLY, CDR2 FYNNEI. The CDR3 sequence: CASSGTGNEKLFF. CDR3 coding DNA: TGTGCCAGCAGCGGGACGGGTAATGAAAAACTGTTTTTT.

The rearrangement joins TRBV10-2 to TRBJ1-2; TRBD1 matches at 8 bases. Germline V gives CDR1 WSHSY, CDR2 SAAADI. The junction had 4 bases not matched to a gene; V was cut back by 7 bases and J by 6 bases. There are 12 residues in the CDR3. The CDR3 loop is CASNQGADGYTF. The CDR3, as DNA: TGCGCCAGCAATCAGGGGGCTGATGGCTACACCTTC.

This clone turned up a few times. V and J are TRBV5-6 and TRBJ2-1, with 8 bases fitting TRBD1. Germline CDR1 is SGHDT and CDR2 is YYEEEE. Trimming cost V 4 bases and J 3 bases; bases outside gene matches: 9. The CDR3 has 16 residues. The CDR3 sequence: CASSLKGQEFYNEQFF. The CDR3, as DNA: TGTGCCAGCAGCCTAAAGGGACAGGAGTTCTACAATGAGCAGTTCTTC.

The rearrangement links TRBV6-5 to TRBJ1-2; 9 bases line up with TRBD1. The CDR3 runs to 15 residues. In germline, CDR1 is MNHEY, CDR2 SVGAGI. Germline trimming cut 6 bases from V and 2 bases from J; bases unmatched to any gene: 7. CDR3 DNA: TGTGCCAGCAGGATCGGACAGGGGAACAACTATGGCTACACCTTC. Its protein is CASRIGQGNNYGYTF.

The chain employs TRBV6-2 or TRBV6-3 and TRBJ1-6; TRBD1 is a possible D gene (5 bases). The CDR3 runs 15 residues. Germline V gene lookup returns CDR1 MNHEY and CDR2 SVGEGT. V was shortened by 6 bases and J by 10 bases, with 19 bases between the two germline ends. The CDR3 DNA sequence: TGTGCCAGCAGCCGAAGGCAGGGTTCTGAATCACCCCTCCACTTT. This codes for CASSRRQGSESPLHF.

The chain joins TRBV3-1 (or the pseudogene TRBV3-2) to TRBJ1-1; D gene ambiguous. This CDR3 spans 14 amino acids. The V gene's germline CDR1 is LGHDT and CDR2 YNNKEL (reference sequence). V dropped 7 bases and J dropped 0 bases, with 12 bases sitting between them. CDR3 sequence: CASTRTGLNTEAFF. As DNA, the CDR3 is TGTGCCAGCACCCGAACGGGGTTGAACACTGAAGCTTTCTTT.

The chain couples TRBV9 to TRBJ2-3; D ambiguous. Germline-derived CDR1 and CDR2 are SGDLS and YYNGEE. The ends were cut back, 2 bases at V and 2 bases at J, with 3 bases in the middle. The CDR3 has 12 amino acids. CDR3 nucleotide sequence: TGTGCCAGCAGCGTGCTCACAGATACGCAGTATTTT. As protein: CASSVLTDTQYF.

This clone was recorded a few times. V usage is TRBV24-1 and J usage is TRBJ2-1, with D perhaps TRBD1 or TRBD2 (6 bases each). Germline CDR1 reads KGHDR; CDR2 reads SFDVKD. The CDR3 consists of 18 residues. V was cut by 3 bases and J by 3 bases, with 20 bases left in between. The CDR3 bases are TGTGCCACCAGTGATCCTTCTGGGGGGCGGCGGAACTACAATGAGCAGTTCTTC. It specifies CATSDPSGGRRNYNEQFF.

The V and J genes are TRBV10-2 and TRBJ2-3, with D uncertain. This CDR3 spans 14 amino acids. Germline V gives CDR1 WSHSY, CDR2 SAAADI. Trimming shortened V by 0 bases and J by 3 bases, and 7 bases separated the two germline ends. Here the CDR3 DNA reads TGCGCCAGCAGTGAGTCCGCCAGGACAGATACGCAGTATTTT. It codes for CASSESARTDTQYF.

With regard to this clone: Other DNA sequences in the sample encode the same CDR3. This chain joins TRBV5-4 and TRBJ2-7; 9 bases agree with TRBD1. The CDR3 has 13 amino acids. The germline CDR1 and CDR2 sequences are SGHNT and YYREEE (reference sequence). With V trimmed by 0 bases and J by 6 bases, 1 base remained unmatched. DNA for the CDR3: TGTGCCAGCAGCTTGGACAGGGGGCGCGAGCAGTACTTC. This codes for CASSLDRGREQYF. Variable domain in full (rest from reference TRBV5-4 and TRBJ2-7): ETGVTQSPTHLIKTRGQQVTLRCSSQSGHNTVSWYQQALGQGPQFIFQYYREEENGRGNFPPRFSGLQFPNYSSELNVNALELDDSALYLCASSLDRGREQYFGPGTRLTVT.

This chain joins TRBV18 and TRBJ1-5; 12 bases align to TRBD1. The germline V gene encodes CDR1 KGHSH and CDR2 LQKENI. The CDR3 is 16 residues long. Trimming removed 4 bases from V and 11 bases from J; junction bases left unmatched: 12. The CDR3 nucleotides are TGTGCCAGCTCACTGTTGGGACAGGGGGCCTCTTTGGCCCAGCATTTT. This gives the protein CASSLLGQGASLAQHF.

The rearrangement links TRBV7-2 to TRBJ1-2; perhaps TRBD1 as D (6 bases). CDR3 length equals 13 residues. Germline-derived CDR1 and CDR2 are SGHTA and FQGNSA. V was pared by 1 base and J by 6 bases, with 9 bases between. For the CDR3, the DNA is TGTGCCAGCAGCTTAGTACAGGGCCATGGCTACACCTTC. Amino acids: CASSLVQGHGYTF.

Written as DNA, the CDR3 is TGTGCCAGCAGCCCCCGACAGGTCCCCTATGGCTACACCTTC. Protein: CASSPRQVPYGYTF. This rearrangement joins TRBV9 to TRBJ1-2; maybe TRBD1 (6 bases). Germline V CDR1 and CDR2: SGDLS, YYNGEE. V was clipped by 4 bases and J by 4 bases, with 14 bases between them. The CDR3 totals 14 residues.

V usage is TRBV28 and J usage is TRBJ1-1; D is possibly TRBD1 (5 bases). The germline gives CDR1 MDHEN, CDR2 SYDVKM. The length of the CDR3 is 15 residues. V was trimmed by 2 bases and J by 4 bases, leaving 14 bases between them. In DNA form, the CDR3 reads TGTGCCAGCAGTTTACAGGGAAGAGGGATCACTGAAGCTTTCTTT. This gives the protein CASSLQGRGITEAFF.

The chain has TRBV6-2 or TRBV6-3 and TRBJ2-7; no clear D gene. Germline CDR1 and CDR2: MNHEY and SVGEGT. The CDR3 consists of 11 residues. V was pared by 6 bases and J by 3 bases, with 6 bases between. CDR3 DNA sequence: TGTGCCAGCAGCTTTGACTACGAGCAGTACTTC. Protein sequence: CASSFDYEQYF.

This chain uses TRBV19 with TRBJ2-5, with D perhaps matching TRBD2 (6 bases). V lost 3 bases and J 4 bases, leaving 12 bases between the germline ends. CDR1 and CDR2 from the germline V gene are LNHDA and SQIVND (reference sequence). The CDR3 loop spans 14 amino acids. Written as DNA, the CDR3 is TGTGCCAGTAGTATGAGAAAGGGAGGAGAGACCCAGTACTTC. Translation: CASSMRKGGETQYF.

The CDR3 sequence: CASSAGRSEKLFF. The CDR3, as DNA: TGTGCCAGCTCAGCAGGGAGGAGTGAAAAACTGTTTTTT. This sequence joins TRBV18 and TRBJ1-4, with D possibly matching TRBD1 (5 bases). Germline V gene lookup returns CDR1 KGHSH and CDR2 LQKENI. V lost 5 bases and J lost 7, with 11 bases in between. The CDR3 has 13 amino acids.

The chain employs TRBV28 and TRBJ2-7; TRBD1 matches 8 bases. Looked up from germline, CDR1 is MDHEN and CDR2 is SYDVKM. V shed 8 bases, J shed 3 bases, and the junction held 9 bases outside the gene matches. The CDR3 covers 14 residues. The CDR3 protein is CASWGAGGVYEQYF. CDR3 DNA sequence: TGTGCCAGCTGGGGGGCAGGGGGCGTCTACGAGCAGTACTTC. Looking up the rest from reference TRBV28 and TRBJ2-7 gives the full variable domain: DVKVTQSSRYLVKRTGEKVFLECVQDMDHENMFWYRQDPGLGLRLIYFSYDVKMKEKGDIPEGYSVSREKKERFSLILESASTNQTSMYLCASWGAGGVYEQYFGPGTRLTVT.

The CDR3 DNA reads TGCGCCAGCAGCCCGGACCGCTCTGGAAACACCATATATTTT. Translating it yields CASSPDRSGNTIYF. The chain carries TRBV5-1 and TRBJ1-3, with no clear D. V was shortened by 4 bases and J by 0 bases, with 8 bases between the two germline ends. Germline V CDR1 and CDR2: SGHRS, YFSETQ. The CDR3 runs to 14 residues.

The chain recombines TRBV7-9 with TRBJ2-5; D possibly corresponds to TRBD1 (6 bases). The V end was cut by 4 bases, the J end by 5 bases, with 14 bases between. Germline lookup yields CDR1 SEHNR and CDR2 FQNEAQ (reference sequence). The CDR3 contains 14 residues. As DNA, the CDR3 is TGTGCCAGCAGCTCCGAGGGGACACAGGAGACCCAGTACTTC. It yields the protein CASSSEGTQETQYF.

CDR3 nucleotide sequence: TGTGCCAGCTCCCAGAGGTTCCAAGAGACCCAGTACTTC. It translates to CASSQRFQETQYF. The rearrangement links TRBV18 to TRBJ2-5, with D unclear. Germline V lookup: CDR1 KGHSH, CDR2 LQKENI. V was clipped by 6 bases and J by 1 base, with 9 bases between them. CDR3 length: 13 residues.

CDR3 loop: CASSPRDRASNQPQHF. The CDR3 bases are TGCGCCAGCAGCCCCAGGGACAGGGCAAGCAATCAGCCCCAGCATTTT. This chain joins TRBV4-1 and TRBJ1-5, with 9 bases that match TRBD1. This CDR3 region has 16 residues. CDR1 is MGHRA, CDR2 YSYEKL, per germline. With V trimmed by 4 bases and J by 1 base, 5 bases remained unmatched.

The chain is built from TRBV7-2 and TRBJ2-3; D not certain. The CDR3 sequence is 14 residues long. Germline V gives CDR1 SGHTA, CDR2 FQGNSA. Trimming cost V 6 bases and J 2 bases, with 12 bases left between them. The CDR3 reads CASRVGGSTDTQYF. The DNA of the CDR3 is TGTGCCAGCAGAGTAGGTGGGTCCACAGATACGCAGTATTTT. Full variable domain (outside the CDR3, taken from reference TRBV7-2 and TRBJ2-3): GAGVSQSPSNKVTEKGKDVELRCDPISGHTALYWYRQSLGQGLEFLIYFQGNSAPDKSGLPSDRFSAERTGGSVSTLTIQRTQQEDSAVYLCASRVGGSTDTQYFGPGTRLTVL.

The V gene is TRBV7-9, the J gene TRBJ1-1; D might be TRBD1 (5 bases). This CDR3 comprises 13 residues. Trimming left V 5 bases short and J 3 bases short, with 10 bases between. Germline V gene data show CDR1 as SEHNR and CDR2 as FQNEAQ (reference sequence). The CDR3 spells CASSAGTHTEAFF. The CDR3 region has the DNA TGTGCCAGCAGCGCCGGGACCCACACTGAAGCTTTCTTT.